A single sample is the source of the 20 T cell receptor beta chains below, sequenced in a study of cytomegalovirus exposure and HLA in healthy donors. PCR employed 60 Vbeta and 13 Jbeta primers. Repertoires were generated with immunoSEQ multiplex PCR, while TCRdb's copy carries only in-frame clones and drops some. The data contain approximately 60,000 clones, 65% to 90% of them seen just once; the ten biggest clones take up roughly 4.5%. Sequencing was done on a sample of PBMCs. The receptors were sampled from a young man in good health and CMV-seronegative.

In its sample, this clone was seen once. This sequence joins TRBV5-1 and TRBJ2-1; 8 bases are a match to TRBD2. The length of the CDR3 is 17 residues. CDR1 SGHRS and CDR2 YFSETQ come from the germline V gene. V was pared by 3 bases and J by 0 bases, with 8 bases of the junction left unmatched. Here the CDR3 reads CASSWPGGGSSYNEQFF. The CDR3 DNA sequence: TGCGCCAGCAGCTGGCCCGGGGGGGGCAGCTCCTACAATGAGCAGTTCTTC. Full variable domain (remainder filled in from reference TRBV5-1 and TRBJ2-1): KAGVTQTPRYLIKTRGQQVTLSCSPISGHRSVSWYQQTPGQGLQFLFEYFSETQRNKGNFPGRFSGRQFSNSRSEMNVSTLELGDSALYLCASSWPGGGSSYNEQFFGPGTRLTVL.

The rearrangement joins TRBV2 to TRBJ1-2; no definite D call. The germline gives CDR1 SNHLY, CDR2 FYNNEI. V shed 0 bases and J shed 1 base, with 9 bases lying between them. The CDR3 is 15 amino acids. CDR3 DNA sequence: TGTGCCAGCAGTGAAGCCGAGCTTTATAACTATGGCTACACCTTC. Protein: CASSEAELYNYGYTF.

The CDR3 region has the DNA TGTGCCAGCAGTTCCGGGACAGGGGTGAACAATGAGCAGTTCTTC. Protein: CASSSGTGVNNEQFF. The chain is built from TRBV27 and TRBJ2-1; TRBD1 aligns across 10 bases. The CDR3 covers 15 residues. Germline lookup yields CDR1 MNHEY and CDR2 SMNVEV (reference sequence). V trimming: 4 bases; J trimming: 5 bases; junction bases outside the gene matches: 5.

This rearrangement joins TRBV13 to TRBJ2-5; D is possibly TRBD1 (5 bases). The germline gives CDR1 PRHDT, CDR2 FYEKMQ (reference sequence). This CDR3 has 13 amino acids. V was clipped by 10 bases and J by 4 bases, with 16 bases between them. CDR3 residues: CATAGRVGETQYF. For the CDR3, the DNA is TGTGCCACCGCCGGCAGGGTTGGAGAGACCCAGTACTTC.

The chain employs TRBV13 and TRBJ1-1, with TRBD1 matching over 7 bases. V dropped 6 bases and J dropped 9; count of bases not matched to a gene: 1. This CDR3 contains 10 residues. Germline V gene lookup returns CDR1 PRHDT and CDR2 FYEKMQ (reference sequence). CDR3 sequence reads: CASRDRQAFF. CDR3 DNA: TGTGCCAGCAGGGACAGGCAAGCTTTCTTT.

This chain joins TRBV25-1 and TRBJ2-7; D gene uncertain. The V end was cut by 3 bases, the J end by 5 bases, with 14 bases between. CDR3 length equals 14 residues. Per germline, CDR1 MGHDK and CDR2 SYGVNS. As DNA, the CDR3 is TGTGCCAGCAGTGATACCGAGATATTCCACGAGCAGTACTTC. Its protein product is CASSDTEIFHEQYF.

The chain links TRBV7-9 to TRBJ2-2; perhaps TRBD1 as D (6 bases). CDR3 length: 14 amino acids. Germline V CDR1 and CDR2: SEHNR, FQNEAQ (reference sequence). V shed 6 bases and J shed 4 bases, with 12 bases lying between them. The CDR3 protein is CASSITGSTGELFF. Here the CDR3 DNA reads TGTGCCAGCAGTATTACAGGGAGCACCGGGGAGCTGTTTTTT.

The gene calls are TRBV27 and TRBJ2-7; 15 bases match TRBD2. Germline V gene sequence: CDR1 MNHEY, CDR2 SMNVEV (reference sequence). V shed 2 bases, J shed 0 bases, and the junction held 8 bases outside the gene matches. The CDR3 runs to 19 residues. CDR3 bases: TGTGCCAGCAGTTTAAGGACTAGCGGGAGGGCCGGGTACTCCTACGAGCAGTACTTC. The encoded protein is CASSLRTSGRAGYSYEQYF.

CDR3 nucleotide sequence: TGTGCCAGCTCACCACGACTAGCGGAGGACACCGGGGAGCTGTTTTTT. Its translation: CASSPRLAEDTGELFF. The gene calls are TRBV18 and TRBJ2-2; the match to TRBD2 covers 9 bases. Trimming removed 1 base from V and 3 bases from J; junction bases left unmatched: 3. The CDR3 loop spans 16 amino acids. Germline V gene data show CDR1 as KGHSH and CDR2 as LQKENI. The variable domain in full, completed from reference TRBV18 and TRBJ2-2, reads NAGVMQNPRHLVRRRGQEARLRCSPMKGHSHVYWYRQLPEEGLKFMVYLQKENIIDESGMPKERFSAEFPKEGPSILRIQQVVRGDSAAYFCASSPRLAEDTGELFFGEGSRLTVL.

This chain links TRBV27 with TRBJ2-5; 7 bases agree with TRBD2. With 3 bases clipped from V and 5 bases from J, the junction kept 3 bases outside the gene matches. This CDR3 comprises 13 residues. Germline values: CDR1 MNHEY, CDR2 SMNVEV (reference sequence). CDR3 sequence reads: CASSFRGGETQYF. CDR3 sequence (DNA): TGTGCCAGCAGTTTCCGGGGAGGGGAGACCCAGTACTTC.

This chain uses TRBV4-3 with TRBJ1-2; perhaps TRBD1 as D (5 bases). This CDR3 has 16 residues. Looked up from germline, CDR1 is LGHNA and CDR2 is YSLEER. V was clipped by 1 base and J by 0 bases, with 12 bases between them. This CDR3 reads CASSQGQFGANYGYTF. The CDR3 nucleotides are TGCGCCAGCAGCCAAGGACAGTTTGGAGCTAACTATGGCTACACCTTC.

The V call is TRBV4-3, the J call TRBJ1-4; D is unresolved. The CDR3 has 15 amino acids. The ends were cut back, 5 bases at V and 1 base at J, with 11 bases in the middle. Germline values: CDR1 LGHNA, CDR2 YSLEER. The CDR3 sequence is CASSSRYGTNEKLFF. CDR3 bases: TGCGCCAGCAGCTCCCGGTACGGAACTAATGAAAAACTGTTTTTT.

This clone was seen a single time. This chain connects TRBV10-3 to TRBJ2-2; TRBD2 agrees at 12 bases. CDR1 and CDR2 (germline): ENHRY, SYGVKD. Trimming cost V 3 bases and J 2 bases; bases outside gene matches: 4. The CDR3 length is 17 residues. The CDR3 loop reads CAISERTSGDNTGELFF. The CDR3 DNA follows: TGTGCCATCAGTGAACGGACTAGCGGGGATAACACCGGGGAGCTGTTTTTT.

V usage is TRBV5-4 and J usage is TRBJ1-3; 9 bases agree with TRBD1. Germline V gene sequence: CDR1 SGHNT, CDR2 YYREEE (reference sequence). The CDR3 covers 14 residues. V trimming: 4 bases; J trimming: 4 bases; junction bases outside the gene matches: 3. In DNA, the CDR3 is TGTGCCAGCAGCCCGGGACAGGGAGGAAACACCATATATTTT. Translating gives CASSPGQGGNTIYF. Drawing the rest from reference TRBV5-4 and TRBJ1-3, the complete variable domain is ETGVTQSPTHLIKTRGQQVTLRCSSQSGHNTVSWYQQALGQGPQFIFQYYREEENGRGNFPPRFSGLQFPNYSSELNVNALELDDSALYLCASSPGQGGNTIYFGEGSWLTVV.

This chain connects TRBV7-8 to TRBJ1-1, with TRBD1 as a possible D gene (5 bases). This CDR3 has 11 amino acids. Germline lookup yields CDR1 SGHVS and CDR2 FQNEAQ. Trimming removed 4 bases from V and 10 bases from J, with 10 bases in between. CDR3 amino acids: CASSWGVVAFF. The CDR3 nucleotides read TGTGCCAGCAGCTGGGGGGTAGTAGCTTTCTTT. The variable domain in full, completed from reference TRBV7-8 and TRBJ1-1, reads GAGVSQSPRYKVAKRGQDVALRCDPISGHVSLFWYQQALGQGPEFLTYFQNEAQLDKSGLPSDRFFAERPEGSVSTLKIQRTQQEDSAVYLCASSWGVVAFFGQGTRLTVV.

This clone has only one observation. The chain uses TRBV11-2 and TRBJ1-1, with a tentative D call TRBD1 (5 bases). CDR3 size: 14 residues. Germline V CDR1 and CDR2: SGHAT, FQNNGV. Trimming cost V 5 bases and J 5 bases, with 15 bases left between them. CDR3 residues: CASSLAGQGTEAFF. CDR3 nucleotides: TGTGCCAGCAGCCTCGCGGGGCAGGGAACTGAAGCTTTCTTT.

The chain joins TRBV4-2 to TRBJ2-2; no clear D gene. V was pared by 0 bases and J by 7 bases, with 9 bases between. The CDR3 has 14 amino acids. The germline V gene has CDR1 LGHNA and CDR2 YNFKEQ. The CDR3: CASSQDPYGGELFF. DNA for the CDR3: TGTGCCAGCAGCCAAGATCCATACGGCGGGGAGCTGTTTTTT.

The chain recombines TRBV18 with TRBJ1-2; D gene uncertain. V lost 1 base and J lost 2, with 8 bases in between. The CDR3 contains 14 residues. Germline-derived CDR1 and CDR2 are KGHSH and LQKENI. The CDR3 is CASSPRAANYGYTF. The CDR3 coding sequence is TGTGCCAGCTCACCACGGGCAGCCAACTATGGCTACACCTTC.

This clone was seen a handful of times. The chain links TRBV12-5 to TRBJ2-5; 14 bases match TRBD2. Germline V gene sequence: CDR1 LGHNT, CDR2 FRNRAP. This CDR3 is built from 18 residues. Trimming removed 0 bases from V and 5 bases from J; junction bases left unmatched: 8. CDR3 in amino acids: CASGLVAGGLAGAETQYF. The CDR3 DNA follows: TGTGCTAGTGGTTTGGTAGCAGGGGGACTAGCGGGAGCTGAGACCCAGTACTTC. Complete variable domain (other parts from reference TRBV12-5 and TRBJ2-5): DARVTQTPRHKVTEMGQEVTMRCQPILGHNTVFWYRQTMMQGLELLAYFRNRAPLDDSGMPKDRFSAEMPDATLATLKIQPSEPRDSAVYFCASGLVAGGLAGAETQYFGPGTRLLVL.

The J gene is TRBJ2-7, the V gene TRBV4-3; weak D call: TRBD2 (6 bases). Trimming pared 4 bases from V and 7 bases from J, leaving 20 bases between. The CDR3 spans 15 residues. Germline-derived CDR1 and CDR2 are LGHNA and YSLEER. In DNA form, the CDR3 reads TGCGCCAGCAGCCCAAGGGGCGGCCGGGGAGGAGAGCAGTACTTC. Its protein product is CASSPRGGRGGEQYF.